This T cell receptor beta chain was identified during a study of blood T cell repertoires in COVID-19. Background on the study: The United States, Italy and Spain provided the acute and convalescent COVID-19 samples. T cells, B-cell-depleted T cells, or PBMCs provided the cDNA or gDNA that served as material.

As processed by the authors: Amplification of reference gene primers provided the estimated nucleated cell counts. Clones were read by immunoSEQ multiplex PCR, and TCRdb kept only the in-frame ones, dropping some. That table gives V, J and clone size, and the DNA gave D and trimming. The sample carries about 58,000 clones, 75% to 90% recorded once. V was shortened by 1 base and J by 4 bases, with 7 bases between the two germline ends. Germline assignment: CDR1 SNHLY and CDR2 FYNNEI. This CDR3 comprises 13 residues. The sequence came from a human donor in a cohort sampled during active COVID-19. The sample consisted of peripheral blood. J is TRBJ1-2 and V is TRBV2; D call uncertain. DNA of the CDR3: TGTGCCAGCAGTGAAGGCAGGATCTATGGCTACACCTTC. Residues: CASSEGRIYGYTF.